Each of the 25 T cell receptor beta chains below was sequenced from the same sample in a study of T cell responses to AZD1222 COVID-19 vaccine. The repertoire was sequenced with immunoSEQ multiplex PCR; TCRdb's copy has only in-frame clones and lacks some. This table has under 150,000 clones, roughly 92% appearing once. The source material was peripheral blood, sampled 28 days after the second AZD1222 dose. The source is an adult who received the AZD1222 COVID-19 vaccine.

The genes are TRBV7-6 and TRBJ2-1; the match to TRBD2 covers 7 bases. This CDR3 region has 15 residues. After removal of 1 base from V and 6 bases from J, the junction contained 6 bases not matched to a gene. Per the germline V gene, CDR1 is SGHVS and CDR2 is FNYEAQ. The CDR3 spells CASSLVGGSSNEQFF. The CDR3 bases are TGTGCCAGCAGCTTAGTAGGCGGGAGTAGCAATGAGCAGTTCTTC.

The chain employs TRBV27 and TRBJ1-2; D is undetermined. The CDR3 length is 14 residues. CDR1 is MNHEY and CDR2 is SMNVEV in the germline V gene (reference sequence). Trimming stripped 4 bases from V and 2 bases from J, with 11 bases between. CDR3 sequence: CASSSRAANYGYTF. Here the CDR3 DNA reads TGTGCCAGCAGTTCTCGGGCGGCCAACTATGGCTACACCTTC.

The rearrangement links TRBV19 to TRBJ2-2; D remains ambiguous. Germline V gives CDR1 LNHDA, CDR2 SQIVND (reference sequence). V was cut by 3 bases and J by 3 bases, with 8 bases left in between. The CDR3 runs to 14 residues. CDR3 nucleotide sequence: TGTGCCAGTAGTATGCGTCAGTACACCGGGGAGCTGTTTTTT. Translation gives CASSMRQYTGELFF.

V and J are TRBV28 and TRBJ1-2, with D possibly being TRBD1 (5 bases). V was pared by 6 bases and J by 5 bases, with 13 bases between. The germline CDR1 and CDR2 sequences are MDHEN and SYDVKM. The CDR3 is 13 amino acids. The CDR3 nucleotides are TGTGCCAGCAGCACACGGACAATATATGGCTACACCTTC. Its translation is CASSTRTIYGYTF.

The rearrangement joins TRBV28 to TRBJ2-2, with D uncertain. This CDR3 region has 12 residues. Germline values: CDR1 MDHEN, CDR2 SYDVKM. Trimming took 2 bases from V and 7 from J, leaving 5 bases between them. Here the CDR3 DNA reads TGTGCCAGCAGTTTAAATGACGGGGAGCTGTTTTTT. Its protein product is CASSLNDGELFF.

The DNA of the CDR3 is TGTGCCAGCAGCTTGGGCGGTTTGAACACTGAAGCTTTCTTT. This gives the protein CASSLGGLNTEAFF. The V gene is TRBV11-1, the J gene TRBJ1-1; D unclear. Germline V CDR1 and CDR2: SGHAT, FQDESV (reference sequence). The CDR3 spans 14 residues. The germline V and J ends were trimmed by 3 bases and 0 bases, with 8 bases remaining between them.

This chain joins TRBV25-1 and TRBJ2-2; perhaps D is TRBD1 or TRBD2 (5 bases each). Trimming removed 8 bases at V and 5 bases at J, with 15 bases between. Germline V gene sequence: CDR1 MGHDK, CDR2 SYGVNS. This CDR3 spans 14 amino acids. The DNA of the CDR3 is TGTGCCAGCTCGAGGGGAGTCATTACCGGGGAGCTGTTTTTT. Translated, it gives CASSRGVITGELFF.

V usage is TRBV3-1 (or the pseudogene TRBV3-2) and J usage is TRBJ2-1; 7 bases match TRBD2. CDR3 length equals 15 residues. Germline assignment: CDR1 LGHDT and CDR2 YNNKEL (reference sequence). V was pared by 9 bases and J by 7 bases, with 15 bases of the junction left unmatched. The DNA for the CDR3 is TGTGCCAGTCGAGGGGTCGAGGCGGGAGTTAATGAGCAGTTCTTC. The encoded protein is CASRGVEAGVNEQFF.

The chain joins TRBV11-2 to TRBJ2-1, with D perhaps matching TRBD1 (5 bases). This CDR3 region has 16 residues. Germline CDR1 reads SGHAT; CDR2 reads FQNNGV. V lost 5 bases and J 4 bases, leaving 18 bases between the germline ends. The DNA for the CDR3 is TGTGCCAGCAGCCCCCTCAGCAGGGCTTCTTACAATGAGCAGTTCTTC. This encodes CASSPLSRASYNEQFF.

The chain joins TRBV6-4 to TRBJ1-1; maybe TRBD1 (6 bases). CDR1 and CDR2 from the germline V gene are MRHNA and SNTAGT. There are 19 residues in the CDR3. V dropped 4 bases and J dropped 2 bases, with 26 bases sitting between them. The DNA for the CDR3 is TGTGCCAGCAGTGTCAACATCCACAGGGCAACGGACCCTAACACTGAAGCTTTCTTT. Translated, it gives CASSVNIHRATDPNTEAFF.

This clone was observed once. The V and J genes are TRBV19 and TRBJ2-1, with 7 positions matching TRBD1. CDR1 LNHDA and CDR2 SQIVND come from the germline V gene (reference sequence). This CDR3 region has 15 residues. V shed 5 bases and J 6 bases; nucleotides not matched to a gene: 10. CDR3 coding DNA: TGTGCCAGTAGTGGAACGGGACAGTTGGGCAATGAGCAGTTCTTC. Its translation is CASSGTGQLGNEQFF.

The chain joins TRBV27 to TRBJ1-2; TRBD1 agrees at 7 bases. The germline V gene encodes CDR1 MNHEY and CDR2 SMNVEV (reference sequence). CDR3 length: 15 residues. After removal of 3 bases from V and 3 bases from J, the junction contained 7 bases not matched to a gene. The CDR3 coding sequence is TGTGCCAGCAGTTTTTCGGACAGGCGTCACTATGGCTACACCTTC. Protein: CASSFSDRRHYGYTF.

This clone showed up just a few times. This chain connects TRBV27 to TRBJ2-2, with 7 bases lining up with TRBD1. This CDR3 has 16 amino acids. The V segment lost 5 bases and the J segment 2 bases; nucleotides outside the gene matches: 8. Germline V gene lookup returns CDR1 MNHEY and CDR2 SMNVEV (reference sequence). CDR3 region: CASSERGPPNTGELFF. DNA for the CDR3: TGTGCCAGCAGTGAGAGGGGGCCCCCTAACACCGGGGAGCTGTTTTTT.

The chain carries TRBV5-1 and TRBJ2-5; D ambiguous. The V gene lost 4 bases and the J gene lost 3 bases, with 13 bases spanning the gap. The CDR3 has 14 residues. Germline CDR1 and CDR2: SGHRS and YFSETQ. For the CDR3, the DNA is TGCGCCAGCAGCGGATTGGCCAGCGAAGAGACCCAGTACTTC. It encodes CASSGLASEETQYF.

This sequence joins TRBV18 and TRBJ1-4, with no clear D. The germline gives CDR1 KGHSH, CDR2 LQKENI. V was cut by 2 bases and J by 7 bases, with 5 bases left in between. This CDR3 has 12 residues. CDR3 nucleotides: TGTGCCAGCTCACCAGGCGGTGAAAAACTGTTTTTT. It yields the protein CASSPGGEKLFF.

The chain combines TRBV5-1 with TRBJ1-1; no reliable D call. In germline, CDR1 is SGHRS, CDR2 YFSETQ. The CDR3 has 12 residues. Trimming left V 2 bases short and J 1 base short, with 3 bases between. The CDR3 DNA is TGCGCCAGCAGCTTAAAGAACACTGAAGCTTTCTTT. Translated: CASSLKNTEAFF.

The V call is TRBV11-2, the J call TRBJ1-1; no definite D call. The CDR3 has 16 amino acids. Trimming removed 1 base at V and 1 base at J, with 13 bases between. From germline, CDR1 is SGHAT and CDR2 FQNNGV. CDR3 region: CASSLVPQGWNTEAFF. The CDR3 bases are TGTGCCAGCAGCTTAGTTCCTCAAGGTTGGAACACTGAAGCTTTCTTT.

V is TRBV27 and J is TRBJ1-3, with 7 bases matching TRBD1. The CDR3 has 15 amino acids. The V and J ends lost 6 bases and 0 bases, in that order; junction bases with no gene match: 5. Per the germline V gene, CDR1 is MNHEY and CDR2 is SMNVEV (reference sequence). The CDR3 is CASSPTGDSGNTIYF. The CDR3 region has the DNA TGTGCCAGCAGCCCTACAGGGGACTCTGGAAACACCATATATTTT.

This clone has only one observation. The J gene is TRBJ1-5, the V gene TRBV6-4; 7 nucleotides agree with TRBD1. The CDR3 totals 17 residues. V lost 3 bases, J lost 3 bases, and 11 bases stayed unmatched. The germline V gene encodes CDR1 MRHNA and CDR2 SNTAGT. CDR3 bases: TGTGCCAGCAGTGAAGGACTCGACAGGGATAACAATCAGCCCCAGCATTTT. Its protein is CASSEGLDRDNNQPQHF.

This clone came up a few times. This rearrangement joins TRBV7-9 to TRBJ2-7; 7 nucleotides line up with TRBD1. CDR1 and CDR2 (germline): SEHNR, FQNEAQ (reference sequence). The CDR3 extends over 14 amino acids. Losses at the gene ends were 8 bases for V and 3 bases for J; bases not matched to a gene: 10. CDR3 DNA: TGTGCCAGCTCACGACAGGGCTTACTCTACGAGCAGTACTTC. Translating it yields CASSRQGLLYEQYF.

Details on this clone: The sample contains more than one DNA sequence encoding this CDR3. The chain couples TRBV9 to TRBJ1-2; no definite D call. From germline, CDR1 is SGDLS and CDR2 YYNGEE. The CDR3 loop spans 12 amino acids. Trimming cost V 0 bases and J 4 bases, with 4 bases left between them. The CDR3: CASSVDGYGYTF. CDR3 bases: TGTGCCAGCAGCGTAGACGGCTATGGCTACACCTTC. The variable domain in full, with the rest retrieved from reference TRBV9 and TRBJ1-2, is DSGVTQTPKHLITATGQRVTLRCSPRSGDLSVYWYQQSLDQGLQFLIQYYNGEERAKGNILERFSAQQFPDLHSELNLSSLELGDSALYFCASSVDGYGYTFGSGTRLTVV.

The chain carries TRBV12-3 or TRBV12-4 and TRBJ1-1; D not certain. V was shortened by 6 bases and J by 4 bases, with 12 bases between the two germline ends. CDR3 size: 13 residues. Here the CDR3 DNA reads TGTGCCAGCAGACCTCGGGGAGTCACTGAAGCTTTCTTT. Residues: CASRPRGVTEAFF.

The chain links TRBV9 to TRBJ1-1; D gene unclear. Germline loops: CDR1 SGDLS, CDR2 YYNGEE. Trimming removed 3 bases from V and 0 bases from J, with 15 bases in between. The CDR3 length is 16 residues. CDR3 DNA: TGTGCCAGCAGCGGGGGAAGCCGGGTCTTGAACACTGAAGCTTTCTTT. Its protein is CASSGGSRVLNTEAFF.

V is TRBV19 and J is TRBJ1-2, with TRBD1 matching over 10 bases. V was clipped by 7 bases and J by 3 bases; unmatched bases: 5. The length of the CDR3 is 14 residues. Germline loops: CDR1 LNHDA, CDR2 SQIVND (reference sequence). CDR3 residues: CASTPDRGDYGYTF. CDR3 nucleotides: TGTGCCAGTACCCCGGACAGGGGGGACTATGGCTACACCTTC.

This clone came up once. V is TRBV19 and J is TRBJ1-3; no reliable D call. Looked up from germline, CDR1 is LNHDA and CDR2 is SQIVND (reference sequence). This CDR3 is 14 amino acids long. Between the trimmed V and J ends, which lost 5 bases and 4 bases, there was a span of 12 bases. The CDR3 sequence is CASSVQAGGNTIYF. The CDR3 DNA is TGTGCCAGTAGTGTCCAGGCTGGCGGAAACACCATATATTTT.